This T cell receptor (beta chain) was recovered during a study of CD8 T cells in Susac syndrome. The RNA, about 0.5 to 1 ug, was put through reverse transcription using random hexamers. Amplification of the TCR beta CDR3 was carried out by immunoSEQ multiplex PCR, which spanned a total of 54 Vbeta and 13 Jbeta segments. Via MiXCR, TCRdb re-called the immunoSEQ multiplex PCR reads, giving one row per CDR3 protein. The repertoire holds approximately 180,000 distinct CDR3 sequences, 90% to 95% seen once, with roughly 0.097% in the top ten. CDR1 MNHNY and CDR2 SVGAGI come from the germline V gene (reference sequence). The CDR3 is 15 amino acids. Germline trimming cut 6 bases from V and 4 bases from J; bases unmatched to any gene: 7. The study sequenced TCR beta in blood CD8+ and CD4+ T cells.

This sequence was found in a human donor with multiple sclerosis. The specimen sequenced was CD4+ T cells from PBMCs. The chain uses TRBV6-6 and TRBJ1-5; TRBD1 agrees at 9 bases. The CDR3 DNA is TGTGCCAGCAGAACCGGGACAGGGCATAATCAGCCCCAGCATTTT. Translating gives CASRTGTGHNQPQHF.